This is a list of T cell receptor beta chains from one sample in a study of blood T cell repertoires in COVID-19. Using immunoSEQ multiplex PCR, the repertoire was profiled, and TCRdb retains in-frame clones only, with some absent. This sample has fewer than 150,000 clones, with roughly 80% found just once. Sequencing was performed on PBMCs or T cells enriched from blood (not recorded which). Receptors originate from a woman under 30 who had been exposed to COVID-19. The CDR3 runs from the conserved cysteine through the conserved F or W. A D gene is named only where the DNA matches it firmly. For some rows the clone size is stated as once, few or many, or as a class when expanded; others skip it.

D	J	size	V	CDR3	DNA
TRBD2	TRBJ2-2	.	TRBV9	CASSVSGRYTGELFF	TGTGCCAGCAGCGTAAGCGGGAGATACACCGGGGAGCTGTTTTTT
.	TRBJ2-7	.	TRBV7-9	CVGTRGNGYEQYF	TGTGTGGGAACGAGGGGGAATGGCTACGAGCAGTACTTC
.	TRBJ1-2	.	TRBV24-1	CATSGDPGRNGYTF	TGTGCCACCAGTGGCGACCCGGGGAGAAATGGCTACACCTTC
TRBD1	TRBJ2-3	.	TRBV2	CASRTGTGITDTQYF	TGTGCCAGCAGGACCGGGACAGGGATCACAGATACGCAGTATTTT
.	TRBJ2-3	.	TRBV4-1	CASSHQGTDTQYF	TGCGCCAGCAGCCATCAGGGCACAGATACGCAGTATTTT
TRBD1	TRBJ1-5	.	TRBV2	CASSPGGAGQPQHF	TGTGCCAGCAGTCCAGGGGGCGCAGGACAGCCCCAGCATTTT
TRBD1	TRBJ1-2	once	TRBV19	CASSIQPGTGYGYTF	TGTGCCAGTAGTATTCAACCCGGGACAGGGTATGGCTACACCTTC
.	TRBJ1-5	.	TRBV28	CASAVSNQPQHF	TGTGCCAGCGCAGTTAGCAATCAGCCCCAGCATTTT
.	TRBJ1-3	.	TRBV30	CACSPKRGGGNTIYF	TGTGCCTGCTCACCAAAGCGGGGAGGCGGAAACACCATATATTTT
.	TRBJ2-7	.	TRBV5-4	CASSLASFPYEQYF	TGTGCCAGCAGCTTGGCTTCCTTCCCCTACGAGCAGTACTTC
.	TRBJ1-6	.	TRBV7-6	CASSSSRVTNSPLHF	TGTGCCAGCAGCTCCTCCAGGGTGACGAATTCACCCCTCCACTTT
TRBD1	TRBJ2-3	.	TRBV24-1	CATSNDSNFAGQTGNTQYF	TGTGCCACCAGTAACGACTCCAACTTCGCAGGACAGACAGGGAATACGCAGTATTTT
.	TRBJ2-1	few	TRBV28	CASSPLVKTDNEQFF	TGTGCCAGCAGCCCCCTGGTGAAAACTGACAATGAGCAGTTCTTC
TRBD2	TRBJ2-7	.	TRBV4-3	CASSQVGPGGSYEQYF	TGCGCCAGCAGCCAAGTCGGTCCGGGGGGCTCCTACGAGCAGTACTTC
TRBD1	TRBJ2-7	.	TRBV5-8	CASSRTGTGPTYEQYF	TGTGCCAGCAGCAGAACCGGGACAGGGCCCACCTACGAGCAGTACTTC
TRBD1	TRBJ2-7	.	TRBV5-6	CASSPKGTAYEQYF	TGTGCCAGCAGCCCAAAGGGGACAGCCTACGAGCAGTACTTC
.	TRBJ1-2	.	TRBV5-4	CASSLAGGNLLGYTF	TGTGCCAGCAGCTTGGCTGGAGGGAATCTGCTTGGCTACACCTTC
TRBD2	TRBJ2-3	.	TRBV11-1	CASSSGRGTDTQYF	TGTGCCAGCAGCAGCGGGAGGGGAACAGATACGCAGTATTTT
.	TRBJ1-2	.	TRBV30	CAWIRGDGYTF	TGTGCCTGGATCCGAGGTGATGGCTACACCTTC
.	TRBJ2-1	.	TRBV13	CASSFGGGEQFF	TGTGCCAGCAGCTTTGGGGGCGGTGAGCAGTTCTTC
TRBD2	TRBJ2-2	.	TRBV4-1	CASQKGLAGLNTGELFF	TGCGCCAGCCAAAAGGGACTAGCGGGTCTGAACACCGGGGAGCTGTTTTTT
TRBD2	TRBJ2-7	.	TRBV19	CASSMGLGNYEQYF	TGTGCCAGTAGTATGGGACTAGGGAACTACGAGCAGTACTTC
.	TRBJ2-5	.	TRBV7-6	CASSLAGVETQYF	TGTGCCAGCAGCTTAGCAGGGGTCGAGACCCAGTACTTC
.	TRBJ2-3	.	TRBV7-9	CASSLGGGTSDTQYF	TGTGCCAGCAGCTTAGGCGGAGGAACTTCAGATACGCAGTATTTT
.	TRBJ2-3	.	TRBV7-2	CASGFGGRTDTQYF	TGTGCCAGCGGTTTTGGTGGGAGAACAGATACGCAGTATTTT
.	TRBJ1-1	.	TRBV7-6	CASSLNLNKNTEAFF	TGTGCCAGCAGCTTAAATCTTAACAAAAACACTGAAGCTTTCTTT
.	TRBJ2-2	.	TRBV7-9	CASSLQQNTGELFF	TGTGCCAGCAGCTTACAACAAAACACCGGGGAGCTGTTTTTT
.	TRBJ1-1	.	TRBV3-1/TRBV3-2	CASSQVGAGKAFF	TGTGCCAGCAGCCAAGTGGGGGCAGGTAAAGCTTTCTTT
.	TRBJ2-1	.	TRBV3-1/TRBV3-2	CASSLGASPYNEQFF	TGTGCCAGCAGCCTCGGTGCTAGTCCCTACAATGAGCAGTTCTTC
TRBD1	TRBJ2-7	.	TRBV30	CAYKPGTGLLEQYF	TGTGCCTACAAGCCCGGGACAGGGTTGCTCGAGCAGTACTTC
TRBD1	TRBJ1-5	.	TRBV5-1	CASSLGGTEYNQPQHF	TGCGCCAGCAGCTTAGGTGGGACAGAATACAATCAGCCCCAGCATTTT
TRBD1	TRBJ2-7	.	TRBV5-8	CASIEGTGYISEQYF	TGTGCCAGCATCGAAGGGACAGGGTATATCTCCGAGCAGTACTTC
.	TRBJ2-7	.	TRBV27	CASSRTVGSYEQYF	TGTGCCAGCAGTCGGACTGTCGGGTCCTACGAGCAGTACTTC
.	TRBJ1-6	.	TRBV28	CASILDRGNSPLHF	TGTGCCAGCATCCTGGACCGCGGGAATTCACCCCTCCACTTT
TRBD1	TRBJ2-7	.	TRBV7-2	CASSPRAGTGSPEQYF	TGTGCCAGCAGCCCTAGGGCCGGGACAGGGAGCCCCGAGCAGTACTTC
.	TRBJ1-2	.	TRBV18	CASSPLQGPANYGYTF	TGTGCCAGCTCACCACTGCAGGGCCCAGCTAACTATGGCTACACCTTC
TRBD1	TRBJ1-4	.	TRBV5-1	CASSEQGARSEKLFF	TGCGCCAGCAGCGAGCAGGGGGCGCGGAGTGAAAAACTGTTTTTT
TRBD2	TRBJ2-1	.	TRBV19	CASSIAPLAGGSYNEQFF	TGTGCCAGTAGTATAGCTCCACTAGCGGGTGGCTCCTACAATGAGCAGTTCTTC
.	TRBJ1-5	.	TRBV20-1	CSASSTNNQPQHF	TGCAGTGCTAGTTCGACAAATAATCAGCCCCAGCATTTT
.	TRBJ1-1	.	TRBV6-5	CASRDDTGQNTEAFF	TGTGCCAGCAGGGATGACACAGGTCAGAACACTGAAGCTTTCTTT
TRBD2	TRBJ2-2	.	TRBV4-2	CASSPSSGTYTGELFF	TGTGCCAGCAGCCCGAGTAGCGGGACGTACACCGGGGAGCTGTTTTTT
TRBD2	TRBJ2-7	.	TRBV27	CASTPRASGATGRGQYF	TGTGCCAGCACCCCAAGGGCTAGCGGGGCTACGGGGCGCGGGCAGTACTTC
.	TRBJ2-3	.	TRBV18	CASSPSRDSTDTQYF	TGTGCCAGCTCACCCTCGAGGGATAGCACAGATACGCAGTATTTT
.	TRBJ1-3	.	TRBV4-1	CASSQPTGSGNTIYF	TGCGCCAGCAGCCAACCCACCGGCTCTGGAAACACCATATATTTT
TRBD1	TRBJ1-2	once	TRBV28	CASSFRTGGNYGYTF	TGTGCCAGCAGTTTCAGGACAGGGGGTAACTATGGCTACACCTTC
.	TRBJ2-7	.	TRBV3-1/TRBV3-2	CASSQEGGRIYEQYF	TGTGCCAGCAGCCAAGAAGGAGGCAGGATCTACGAGCAGTACTTC
.	TRBJ1-6	few	TRBV3-1/TRBV3-2	CASSRNREPPLHF	TGTGCCAGCAGCCGAAACCGGGAGCCACCCCTCCACTTT
.	TRBJ2-5	.	TRBV6-6	CASSLQPSFGRETQYF	TGTGCCAGCAGTCTACAGCCCTCATTCGGAAGAGAGACCCAGTACTTC
.	TRBJ2-1	.	TRBV13	CASSLAREAARGNEQFF	TGTGCCAGCAGCTTAGCGCGGGAGGCGGCCAGGGGGAATGAGCAGTTCTTC
TRBD2	TRBJ2-3	.	TRBV5-4	CASSLLAGFTDTQYF	TGTGCCAGCAGCCTGCTAGCGGGGTTCACAGATACGCAGTATTTT
TRBD2	TRBJ2-1	.	TRBV28	CASSLGLAGAYEQFF	TGTGCCAGCAGTTTAGGCCTAGCGGGAGCGTATGAGCAGTTCTTC
TRBD1	TRBJ1-2	.	TRBV4-1	CASSHSTTGANYGYTF	TGCGCCAGCAGTCATTCGACGACAGGGGCTAACTATGGCTACACCTTC
TRBD1	TRBJ1-3	.	TRBV9	CASSESGGSGNTIYF	TGTGCCAGCAGCGAGTCAGGGGGGTCTGGAAACACCATATATTTT
.	TRBJ2-5	few	TRBV5-1	CASRTPLQETQYF	TGCGCCAGCAGGACTCCCCTCCAAGAGACCCAGTACTTC
TRBD2	TRBJ2-7	.	TRBV5-6	CASSLGAGGPYEQYF	TGTGCCAGCAGCTTGGGGGCGGGAGGGCCCTACGAGCAGTACTTC
TRBD1	TRBJ1-1	.	TRBV27	CASSLTGTGVSEAFF	TGTGCCAGCAGTTTAACCGGGACAGGGGTCTCTGAAGCTTTCTTT
TRBD1	TRBJ1-5	.	TRBV19	CASNEGAGRGNQPQHF	TGTGCCAGCAACGAGGGGGCCGGACGGGGCAATCAGCCCCAGCATTTT